The 21 T cell receptor beta chains given below trace back to one sample, sequenced in a study of blood T cell repertoires in COVID-19. The repertoire was sequenced with immunoSEQ multiplex PCR; TCRdb's copy has only in-frame clones and lacks some. The repertoire consists of approximately 150,000 clones, with nearly 85% occurring once and the leading ten covering roughly 4%. Specimen: PBMCs or T cells enriched from blood (not recorded which). Receptors were obtained from a man in his fifties in a cohort exposed to, infected with or recovered from COVID-19 (not recorded which).

This clone was detected only once. This chain joins TRBV5-1 and TRBJ2-1; D possibly corresponds to TRBD2 (5 bases). V was shortened by 2 bases and J by 7 bases, with 13 bases between the two germline ends. CDR1 and CDR2 (germline): SGHRS, YFSETQ. The CDR3 is 14 residues long. The CDR3 sequence: CASSLRGPGNEQFF. CDR3 in DNA: TGCGCCAGCAGCTTAAGAGGGCCTGGGAATGAGCAGTTCTTC.

The chain combines TRBV28 with TRBJ2-1, with 8 bases that match TRBD2. There are 13 residues in the CDR3. V shed 7 bases and J 12 bases; nucleotides not matched to a gene: 11. Looked up from germline, CDR1 is MDHEN and CDR2 is SYDVKM. In DNA form, the CDR3 reads TGTGCCAGCAATAAACCGGGACTAGGTGCGCAGTTCTTC. Protein sequence: CASNKPGLGAQFF.

The J gene is TRBJ2-7, the V gene TRBV19; 8 nucleotides line up with TRBD2. With V trimmed by 4 bases and J by 2 bases, 1 base remained unmatched. CDR3 size: 13 residues. Germline V gives CDR1 LNHDA, CDR2 SQIVND (reference sequence). CDR3 in DNA: TGTGCCAGTAGTAAGCGGGAGACCTACGAGCAGTACTTC. This codes for CASSKRETYEQYF.

The chain joins TRBV2 to TRBJ2-1; 9 positions agree with TRBD2. J gave up 3 bases and V 2 bases, and 2 bases lay outside the gene matches. The CDR3 extends over 15 amino acids. Germline CDR1 is SNHLY and CDR2 is FYNNEI. CDR3 region: CASSESSGIYNEQFF. CDR3 in DNA: TGTGCCAGCAGTGAATCTAGCGGGATCTACAATGAGCAGTTCTTC. Based on the CDR3 plus reference TRBV2 and TRBJ2-1, the full variable domain is EPEVTQTPSHQVTQMGQEVILRCVPISNHLYFYWYRQILGQKVEFLVSFYNNEISEKSEIFDDQFSVERPDGSNFTLKIRSTKLEDSAMYFCASSESSGIYNEQFFGPGTRLTVL.

In the case of this clone: Other nucleotide sequences in the sample specify the same CDR3. The chain couples TRBV4-1 to TRBJ2-7; TRBD1 matches at 10 bases. Per germline, CDR1 MGHRA and CDR2 YSYEKL. V lost 2 bases to trimming and J lost 2 bases; unmatched junction nucleotides: 3. The CDR3 length is 15 residues. This chain's CDR3 is CASSQSGTGAYEQYF. For the CDR3, the DNA is TGCGCCAGCAGCCAATCCGGGACAGGGGCCTACGAGCAGTACTTC.

This clone was seen once. V usage is TRBV11-2 and J usage is TRBJ2-5; D remains ambiguous. This CDR3 spans 12 amino acids. The germline V gene encodes CDR1 SGHAT and CDR2 FQNNGV. Trimming took off 4 bases at V and 5 bases at J, with 8 bases between the two ends. The CDR3 protein is CASSSTRETQYF. The CDR3 DNA is TGTGCCAGCAGCTCCACACGCGAGACCCAGTACTTC.

Written as DNA, the CDR3 is TGTGCCAGCAGCTGGAGCGGGAGGGCCAGGGGCGAGCAGTTCTTC. This translates into CASSWSGRARGEQFF. J is TRBJ2-1 and V is TRBV11-2, with TRBD2 matching over 10 bases. Germline V gene sequence: CDR1 SGHAT, CDR2 FQNNGV. The CDR3 sequence is 15 residues long. J was trimmed by 10 bases and V by 4 bases; bases with no gene match: 10.

V is TRBV30 and J is TRBJ1-6; the match to TRBD1 covers 7 bases. Germline CDR1 GTSNPN, CDR2 SVGIG (reference sequence). With V trimmed by 1 base and J by 0 bases, 6 bases remained unmatched. The CDR3 runs 17 residues. CDR3 sequence: CAWSEGAASSYNSPLHF. As DNA, the CDR3 is TGTGCCTGGAGTGAGGGGGCAGCAAGCTCCTATAATTCACCCCTCCACTTT.

The CDR3 bases are TGTGCCAGCAGCTTAAGAACAGGGATAAACACTGAAGCTTTCTTT. Residues: CASSLRTGINTEAFF. This rearrangement joins TRBV7-9 to TRBJ1-1, with D possibly being TRBD1 (6 bases). Between the trimmed V and J ends, which lost 2 bases and 2 bases, there was a span of 12 bases. From germline, CDR1 is SEHNR and CDR2 FQNEAQ (reference sequence). The CDR3 is 15 amino acids.

V and J are TRBV5-1 and TRBJ2-7; 9 bases fit TRBD1. The CDR3 totals 14 residues. The V gene's germline CDR1 is SGHRS and CDR2 YFSETQ. Trimming removed 4 bases from V and 3 bases from J; junction bases left unmatched: 5. CDR3 residues: CASSVTGGLYEQYF. CDR3 coding DNA: TGCGCCAGCAGCGTAACAGGGGGCCTCTACGAGCAGTACTTC.

The chain uses TRBV10-1 and TRBJ1-2; TRBD1 matches at 7 bases. CDR3 length equals 13 residues. Germline V gene data show CDR1 as WNHNN and CDR2 as SYGVQD (reference sequence). After removal of 11 bases from V and 9 bases from J, the junction contained 15 bases not matched to a gene. The CDR3 coding sequence is TGCGCCGGAGATGACAGGGTCGGGAAGAGCTACACCTTC. It specifies CAGDDRVGKSYTF.

The gene calls are TRBV12-2 and TRBJ2-2; the table gives TRBD1 as D, unverified against the DNA. TRBV12-2 is a recognized pseudogene. The CDR3 loop spans 16 amino acids. The CDR3 coding sequence is TGTGCAAGTCGCTTGGACCGGACCAGGGGCCCCGGGGAGCTGTTTTTT. Its protein is CASRLDRTRGPGELFF.

The sample holds one count of this clone. This chain joins TRBV6-5 and TRBJ2-7, with 7 positions matching TRBD1. This CDR3 contains 12 residues. V gave up 10 bases and J gave up 0 bases; unmatched junction bases: 3. Germline V gene sequence: CDR1 MNHEY, CDR2 SVGAGI. The CDR3 DNA is TGTGCCACCGGACAGGTCTCCTACGAGCAGTACTTC. Translated, it gives CATGQVSYEQYF.

The V gene is TRBV7-9, the J gene TRBJ1-3; D ambiguous. CDR3 size: 14 residues. The ends were cut back, 2 bases at V and 0 bases at J, with 5 bases in the middle. Looked up from germline, CDR1 is SEHNR and CDR2 is FQNEAQ (reference sequence). For the CDR3, the DNA is TGTGCCAGCAGCTTACGGGGCTCTGGAAACACCATATATTTT. Its translation: CASSLRGSGNTIYF.

The J gene is TRBJ2-5, the V gene TRBV4-3; 7 bases map to TRBD1. This CDR3 is 15 amino acids long. Germline V CDR1 and CDR2: LGHNA, YSLEER. V shed 4 bases, J shed 2 bases, and the junction held 7 bases outside the gene matches. The CDR3 loop reads CASSPERGHQETQYF. The CDR3 coding sequence is TGCGCCAGCAGCCCAGAAAGGGGGCATCAAGAGACCCAGTACTTC.

The V call is TRBV11-2, the J call TRBJ1-2; D not certain. Germline V lookup: CDR1 SGHAT, CDR2 FQNNGV. The CDR3 consists of 13 residues. V was cut by 2 bases and J by 4 bases, with 8 bases left in between. In DNA form, the CDR3 reads TGTGCCAGCAGCTTACAGATAGCCTATGGCTACACCTTC. The encoded protein is CASSLQIAYGYTF.

The gene calls are TRBV7-2 and TRBJ1-3; the D gene is possibly TRBD1 (6 bases). The ends were cut back, 7 bases at V and 3 bases at J, with 16 bases in the middle. The germline V gene encodes CDR1 SGHTA and CDR2 FQGNSA. This CDR3 spans 15 amino acids. For the CDR3, the DNA is TGTGCCAGCACGCCACAATTGACAGGTGGAAACACCATATATTTT. Its translation: CASTPQLTGGNTIYF. Full variable domain (missing parts from reference TRBV7-2 and TRBJ1-3): GAGVSQSPSNKVTEKGKDVELRCDPISGHTALYWYRQSLGQGLEFLIYFQGNSAPDKSGLPSDRFSAERTGGSVSTLTIQRTQQEDSAVYLCASTPQLTGGNTIYFGEGSWLTVV.

This clone was counted a single time. V is TRBV7-9 and J is TRBJ2-7; tentatively, D is TRBD2 (6 bases). CDR1 and CDR2 (germline): SEHNR, FQNEAQ (reference sequence). With 1 base removed from V and 4 bases from J, the gap between germline ends came to 14 bases. This CDR3 has 15 residues. The CDR3 region has the DNA TGTGCCAGCAGCTTAGTCTCCGGGAGTAGGTACGAGCAGTACTTC. As protein: CASSLVSGSRYEQYF.

The chain employs TRBV5-6 and TRBJ1-2; tentatively, D is TRBD1 (6 bases). Germline CDR1 is SGHDT and CDR2 is YYEEEE. The CDR3 is made up of 16 amino acids. Trimming pared 4 bases from V and 8 bases from J, leaving 24 bases between. CDR3 residues: CASSLGQILRLYGYTF. For the CDR3, the DNA is TGTGCCAGCAGCCTAGGACAGATACTCCGTCTATACGGCTACACCTTC.

The gene calls are TRBV27 and TRBJ2-7; D is possibly TRBD1 (5 bases). The V end lost 5 bases, the J end lost 1 base, and 9 bases lay between the germline ends. CDR3 size: 13 residues. Germline CDR1 and CDR2: MNHEY and SMNVEV (reference sequence). DNA of the CDR3: TGTGCCAGCAGTAAGACAGCATCCTACGAGCAGTACTTC. It yields the protein CASSKTASYEQYF.

The rearrangement uses TRBV5-1 and TRBJ2-3; 8 bases fit TRBD2. The germline CDR1 and CDR2 sequences are SGHRS and YFSETQ. J lost 2 bases, V lost 4 bases, and 15 bases had no gene match. The CDR3 has 18 residues. As DNA, the CDR3 is TGCGCCAGCAGCGTCCCGGGACTAGGACGGGGTGTCACAGATACGCAGTATTTT. This gives the protein CASSVPGLGRGVTDTQYF.